The clone carrying this T cell receptor (beta chain) was detected only a few times. A second PCR, run for roughly 6 to 11 cycles, used a sample-barcoded 5' primer plus a J-beta primer mix. A tag from a template-switch adaptor with 12 random nucleotides marked each cDNA molecule. One entry per CDR3 protein results from TCRdb running MiXCR on the 5' RACE reads. This table holds about 1.4 million distinct CDR3 sequences, roughly 59% found once. The sample originates from a study of blood T cells in healthy people across ages. The receptor was isolated from a man aged 18 to 30 in good health. The sample consisted of blood.

The CDR3 protein is CASSLTLGPASTDTQYF. For the CDR3, the DNA is TGTGCCAGCAGCCTAACCCTGGGACCGGCTAGCACAGATACGCAGTATTTT. The rearrangement uses TRBV28 and TRBJ2-3, with D perhaps given as TRBD1 or TRBD2 (5 bases each). The CDR3 is 17 residues long. Germline CDR1 reads MDHEN; CDR2 reads SYDVKM. Trimming took off 6 bases at V and 0 bases at J, with 19 bases between the two ends.